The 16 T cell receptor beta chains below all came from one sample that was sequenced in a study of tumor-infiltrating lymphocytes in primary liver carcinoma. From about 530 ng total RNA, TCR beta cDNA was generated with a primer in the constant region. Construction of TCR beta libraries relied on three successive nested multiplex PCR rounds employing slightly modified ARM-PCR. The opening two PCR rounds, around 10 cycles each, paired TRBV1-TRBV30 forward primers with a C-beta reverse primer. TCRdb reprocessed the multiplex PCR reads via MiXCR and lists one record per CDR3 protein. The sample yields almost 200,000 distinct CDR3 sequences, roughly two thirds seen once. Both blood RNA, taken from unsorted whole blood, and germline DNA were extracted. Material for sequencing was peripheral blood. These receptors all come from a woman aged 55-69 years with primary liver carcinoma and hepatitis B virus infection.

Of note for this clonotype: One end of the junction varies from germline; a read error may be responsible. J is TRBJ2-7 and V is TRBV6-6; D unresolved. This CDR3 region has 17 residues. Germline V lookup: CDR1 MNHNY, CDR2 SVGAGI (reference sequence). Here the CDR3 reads CVSSSLPLGLDPLEQYF. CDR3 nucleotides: TGTGTCAGCAGTTCCCTGCCCCTAGGTCTAGATCCCCTCGAGCAGTACTTC.

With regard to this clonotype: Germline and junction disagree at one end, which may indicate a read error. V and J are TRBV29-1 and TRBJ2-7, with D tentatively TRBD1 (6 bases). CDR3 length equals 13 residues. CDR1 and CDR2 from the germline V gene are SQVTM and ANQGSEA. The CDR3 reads CSFESDSSYEQYF. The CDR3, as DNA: TGCAGCTTTGAGTCGGACAGTTCCTACGAGCAGTATTTC.

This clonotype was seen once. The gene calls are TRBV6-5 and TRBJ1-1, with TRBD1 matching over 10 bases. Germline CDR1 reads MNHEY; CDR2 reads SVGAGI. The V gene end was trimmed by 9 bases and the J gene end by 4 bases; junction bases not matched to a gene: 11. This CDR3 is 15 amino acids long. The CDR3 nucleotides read TGTGCCAGAAGTCCCCAGACAGGGGGCCTCACTGAAGCTTTCTTT. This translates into CARSPQTGGLTEAFF.

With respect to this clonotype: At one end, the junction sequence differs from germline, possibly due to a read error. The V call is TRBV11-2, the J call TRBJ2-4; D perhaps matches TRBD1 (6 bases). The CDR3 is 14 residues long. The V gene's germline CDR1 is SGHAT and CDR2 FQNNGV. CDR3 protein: CACSPTGYDGIQYF. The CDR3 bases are TGTGCCTGCAGCCCGACAGGATATGATGGCATTCAATACTTC.

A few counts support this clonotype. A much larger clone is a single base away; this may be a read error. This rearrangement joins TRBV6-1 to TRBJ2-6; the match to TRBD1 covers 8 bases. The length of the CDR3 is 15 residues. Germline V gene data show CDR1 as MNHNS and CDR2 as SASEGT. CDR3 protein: CASSEQGAGANVLAF. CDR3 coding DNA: TGTGCCAGCAGTGAACAGGGGGCTGGGGCCAACGTCCTGGCTTTC.

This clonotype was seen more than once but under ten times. CDR3 nucleotide sequence: TGTGCCAGCAGTTGGGACGGGAGGGGACCAGATACGCAGTATTTT. Protein sequence: CASSWDGRGPDTQYF. The chain recombines TRBV6-2 or TRBV6-3 with TRBJ2-3, with 8 positions matching TRBD2. The V and J ends lost 4 bases and 4 bases, in that order; junction bases with no gene match: 7. CDR1 and CDR2 (germline): MNHEY, SVGEGT. The CDR3 totals 15 residues.

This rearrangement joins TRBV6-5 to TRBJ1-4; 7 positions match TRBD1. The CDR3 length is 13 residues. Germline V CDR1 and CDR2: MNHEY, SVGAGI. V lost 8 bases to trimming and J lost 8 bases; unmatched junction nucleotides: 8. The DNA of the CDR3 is TGTGCCAGCTCACGGACAGGCGGAGAAAAACTGTTTTTT. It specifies CASSRTGGEKLFF.

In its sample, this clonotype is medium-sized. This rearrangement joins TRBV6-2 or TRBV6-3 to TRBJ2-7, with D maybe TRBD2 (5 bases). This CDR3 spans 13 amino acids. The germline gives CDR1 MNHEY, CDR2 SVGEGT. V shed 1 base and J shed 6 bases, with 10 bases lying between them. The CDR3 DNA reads TGTGCCAGCAGTTACTTTCTAGCCGGCGAGCAGTACTTC. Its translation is CASSYFLAGEQYF.

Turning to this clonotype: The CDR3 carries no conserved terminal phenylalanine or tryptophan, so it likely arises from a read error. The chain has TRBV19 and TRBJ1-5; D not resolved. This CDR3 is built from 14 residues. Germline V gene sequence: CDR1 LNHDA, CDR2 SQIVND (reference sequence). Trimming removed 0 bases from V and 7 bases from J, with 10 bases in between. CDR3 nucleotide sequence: TGTGCCAGTAGTATAGAAGGGCGGGGACAGCCCCAGCATCTT. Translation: CASSIEGRGQPQHL.

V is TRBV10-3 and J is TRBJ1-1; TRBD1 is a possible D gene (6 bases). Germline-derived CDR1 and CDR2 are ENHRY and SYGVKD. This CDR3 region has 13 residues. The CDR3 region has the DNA TGTACCACCAGTGAGGGGGGCCGGGGTGAAGCTTTCTTT. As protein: CTTSEGGRGEAFF.

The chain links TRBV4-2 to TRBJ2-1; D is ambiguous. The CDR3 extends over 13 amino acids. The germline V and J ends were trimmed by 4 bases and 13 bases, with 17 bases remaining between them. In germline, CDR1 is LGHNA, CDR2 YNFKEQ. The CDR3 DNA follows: TGTGCCAGCAGCCCTGAACATCACAGTGAACAGTTCTTC. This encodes CASSPEHHSEQFF.

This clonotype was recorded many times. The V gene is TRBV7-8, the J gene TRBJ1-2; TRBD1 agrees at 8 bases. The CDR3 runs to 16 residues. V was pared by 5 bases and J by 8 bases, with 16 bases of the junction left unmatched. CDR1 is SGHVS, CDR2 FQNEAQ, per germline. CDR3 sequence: CASSRHGPGQAVGYTF. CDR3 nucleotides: TGTGCCAGCAGCCGACACGGCCCGGGACAGGCTGTCGGCTACACCTTC.

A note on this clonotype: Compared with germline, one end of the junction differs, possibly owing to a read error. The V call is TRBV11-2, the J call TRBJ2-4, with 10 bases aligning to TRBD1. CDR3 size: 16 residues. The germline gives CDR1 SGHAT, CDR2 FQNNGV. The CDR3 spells CASSPAGTGVQNIQYF. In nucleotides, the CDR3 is TGCGCCAGCAGCCCCGCCGGGACAGGGGTTCAAAACATTCAGTACTTC.

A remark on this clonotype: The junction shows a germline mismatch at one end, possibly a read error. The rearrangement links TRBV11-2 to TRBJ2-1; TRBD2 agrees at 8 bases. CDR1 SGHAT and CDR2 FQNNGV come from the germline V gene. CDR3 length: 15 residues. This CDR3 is CVSSLRSGSPSEQFF. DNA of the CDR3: TGTGTCAGCAGCTTAAGAAGCGGGAGCCCAAGTGAGCAGTTCTTC.

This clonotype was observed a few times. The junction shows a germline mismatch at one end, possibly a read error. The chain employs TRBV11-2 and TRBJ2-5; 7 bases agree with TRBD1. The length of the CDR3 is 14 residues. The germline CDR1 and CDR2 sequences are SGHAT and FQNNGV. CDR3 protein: CASSPTGRKEAQYF. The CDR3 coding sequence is TGTGCCAGCAGTCCGACAGGGCGGAAAGAGGCCCAGTACTTC.

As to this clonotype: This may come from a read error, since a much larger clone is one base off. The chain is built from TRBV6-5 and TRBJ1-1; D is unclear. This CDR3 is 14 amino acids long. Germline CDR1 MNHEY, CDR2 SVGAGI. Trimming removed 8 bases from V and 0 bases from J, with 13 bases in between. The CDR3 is CASGATFMNTEAFF. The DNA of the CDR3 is TGTGCCAGCGGAGCGACCTTCATGAACACTGAAGCTTTCTTT.